This T cell receptor (beta chain) was obtained from a study of shared clonotypes between healthy human individuals. The germline gives CDR1 SGHDT, CDR2 YYEEEE. This CDR3 is built from 16 residues. With 0 bases removed from V and 7 bases from J, the gap between germline ends came to 17 bases. Around 30,000 T cell genomes (about 210 ng DNA) went into each sorted-subset replicate. The table came from immunoSEQ multiplex PCR; TCRdb's copy has only in-frame clones and leaves some out. The repertoire holds about 2.1 million clones, with 85% to 95% as singletons. The naive CD8 subset, CD45RO-negative cells positively selected for CCR7, excluded terminally differentiated effector memory CD45RA+ cells.

The chain joins TRBV5-6 to TRBJ2-1; perhaps TRBD2 as D (5 bases). Sequencing input: naive CD8+ T cells from PBMCs. The receptor comes from a young man in good health. Some clones in this sample may be carry-over from other donors' samples. For the CDR3, the DNA is TGTGCCAGCAGCTTGGCGATGACTAAGGTAGGAAATGAGCAGTTCTTC. It codes for CASSLAMTKVGNEQFF. Drawing the rest from reference TRBV5-6 and TRBJ2-1, the complete variable domain is DAGVTQSPTHLIKTRGQQVTLRCSPKSGHDTVSWYQQALGQGPQFIFQYYEEEERQRGNFPDRFSGHQFPNYSSELNVNALLLGDSALYLCASSLAMTKVGNEQFFGPGTRLTVL.